Below are 19 T cell receptor beta chains sequenced from a single sample in a study of shared clonotypes between healthy human individuals (TCRdb year 2020). Library preparation used the immunoSEQ multiplex PCR assay. TCRdb carries this immuneACCESS record with in-frame sequences only. Its versions omit some clonotypes, under half of them owing to an unresolved V gene in the studies checked, with the rest unexplained. In all, the sample holds 2 million or so clones, and over 85% of those were seen once. The top ten clones comprise about 0.13% of the sample. The material sequenced was naive CD4+ T cells sorted from blood. In the paper's terms, the cell subset or site label means: CD45RA+ positively selected. Receptor source: a man aged 18 to 29 in good health.

The chain is built from TRBV29-1 and TRBJ2-2, with D perhaps matching TRBD1 (6 bases). Trimming left V 7 bases short and J 2 bases short, with 23 bases between. CDR1 and CDR2 from the germline V gene are SQVTM and ANQGSEA. This CDR3 is built from 17 residues. The CDR3 here is CSATGLQGRSNTGELFF. The CDR3 DNA follows: TGCAGCGCCACTGGCTTACAGGGAAGGTCCAACACCGGGGAGCTGTTTTTT.

CDR3 DNA: TGTGCCAGTAGTATCCTAGGATCATTCATGGATGGCTACACCTTC. It encodes CASSILGSFMDGYTF. V gene TRBV19 combines with J gene TRBJ1-2, with D unclear. Germline-derived CDR1 and CDR2 are LNHDA and SQIVND (reference sequence). There are 15 residues in the CDR3. V lost 3 bases to trimming and J lost 6 bases, with 17 bases between them.

The chain employs TRBV6-5 and TRBJ2-2, with 8 bases identical to TRBD2. This CDR3 contains 14 residues. The germline V gene encodes CDR1 MNHEY and CDR2 SVGAGI. V was clipped by 6 bases and J by 4 bases; unmatched bases: 4. CDR3 DNA sequence: TGTGCCAGCAGAGTGGCGGGAGGCACCGGGGAGCTGTTTTTT. It specifies CASRVAGGTGELFF.

This chain uses TRBV5-6 with TRBJ2-2, with D possibly called TRBD1 or TRBD2 (5 bases each). CDR1 SGHDT and CDR2 YYEEEE come from the germline V gene. The CDR3 spans 13 residues. The germline V and J ends were trimmed by 0 bases and 6 bases, with 6 bases remaining between them. The CDR3 sequence is CASSLVGAGELFF. The CDR3 DNA reads TGTGCCAGCAGCTTGGTGGGGGCCGGGGAGCTGTTTTTT.

J is TRBJ2-7 and V is TRBV6-5; maybe TRBD1 (6 bases). The length of the CDR3 is 15 residues. Germline CDR1 and CDR2: MNHEY and SVGAGI. With 0 bases removed from V and 3 bases from J, the gap between germline ends came to 12 bases. CDR3 region: CASSYSSDRNYEQYF. DNA of the CDR3: TGTGCCAGCAGTTACTCCTCGGACAGAAACTACGAGCAGTACTTC.

This chain connects TRBV4-1 to TRBJ2-1, with D perhaps matching TRBD1 or TRBD2 (5 bases each). From germline, CDR1 is MGHRA and CDR2 YSYEKL. V lost 5 bases and J 2 bases, leaving 13 bases between the germline ends. This CDR3 is 15 amino acids long. CDR3 loop: CASSDRDGAYNEQFF. DNA for the CDR3: TGCGCCAGCAGCGACCGGGACGGGGCCTACAATGAGCAGTTCTTC.

Of note for this clone: Additional DNA sequences in this sample encode the identical CDR3. This chain uses TRBV6-1 with TRBJ2-7; 12 bases map to TRBD2. The germline V gene encodes CDR1 MNHNS and CDR2 SASEGT. V shed 6 bases and J 2 bases; nucleotides not matched to a gene: 2. This CDR3 region has 14 residues. The CDR3 region has the DNA TGTGCCAGCAGAAGGACTAGCGGGGCCTACGAGCAGTACTTC. Translating gives CASRRTSGAYEQYF.

V and J are TRBV4-3 and TRBJ1-2; 8 positions agree with TRBD1. After removal of 6 bases from V and 6 bases from J, the junction contained 6 bases not matched to a gene. The CDR3 totals 13 residues. The germline gives CDR1 LGHNA, CDR2 YSLEER. The CDR3 coding sequence is TGCGCCAGCAGGTCGACAGGGGACAATGGCTACACCTTC. Amino acids: CASRSTGDNGYTF.

The chain carries TRBV9 and TRBJ2-2, with 9 positions matching TRBD2. CDR1 is SGDLS, CDR2 YYNGEE, per germline. V was pared by 4 bases and J by 5 bases, with 9 bases of the junction left unmatched. The CDR3 length is 16 residues. The CDR3 bases are TGTGCCAGCAGCCCCGCGGTAGCGGGAGTGACCGGGGAGCTGTTTTTT. It translates to CASSPAVAGVTGELFF.

V usage is TRBV9 and J usage is TRBJ1-3; the D is unclear. This CDR3 spans 15 amino acids. Trimming took off 0 bases at V and 0 bases at J, with 7 bases between the two ends. CDR1 SGDLS and CDR2 YYNGEE come from the germline V gene. The CDR3 sequence is CASSVGWSSGNTIYF. The CDR3, as DNA: TGTGCCAGCAGCGTAGGTTGGAGCTCTGGAAACACCATATATTTT.

The rearrangement links TRBV6-1 to TRBJ1-6; D is uncertain. This CDR3 is built from 15 residues. The ends were cut back, 2 bases at V and 8 bases at J, with 13 bases in the middle. Germline CDR1 and CDR2: MNHNS and SASEGT. The CDR3 nucleotides read TGTGCCAGCAGTGAACATGGTTTCGGGGATTCACCCCTCCACTTT. It specifies CASSEHGFGDSPLHF.

To note about this clone: The identical CDR3 is also encoded by other nucleotide sequences in the sample. The chain uses TRBV5-1 and TRBJ2-5; D gene ambiguous. Trimming took off 0 bases at V and 1 base at J, with 7 bases between the two ends. The CDR3 sequence is 14 residues long. Germline CDR1 and CDR2: SGHRS and YFSETQ. CDR3 amino acids: CASSLVGSQETQYF. The CDR3 coding sequence is TGCGCCAGCAGCTTGGTGGGTTCCCAAGAGACCCAGTACTTC.

The V gene is TRBV5-4, the J gene TRBJ2-7; D remains unclear. Germline-derived CDR1 and CDR2 are SGHNT and YYREEE (reference sequence). The CDR3 contains 12 residues. Trimming cost V 0 bases and J 7 bases, with 8 bases left between them. The CDR3 DNA follows: TGTGCCAGCAGCTTGGCAATGGAAGAGCAGTACTTC. Encoded protein: CASSLAMEEQYF.

This rearrangement joins TRBV18 to TRBJ2-1, with D possibly being TRBD1 (6 bases). Germline CDR1 is KGHSH and CDR2 is LQKENI. Between the trimmed V and J ends, which lost 3 bases and 0 bases, there was a span of 12 bases. The CDR3 covers 16 residues. The CDR3 region is CASSPMEDSSYNEQFF. DNA for the CDR3: TGTGCCAGCTCACCTATGGAGGACAGCTCCTACAATGAGCAGTTCTTC. Filled out from reference TRBV18 and TRBJ2-1, the complete variable domain reads NAGVMQNPRHLVRRRGQEARLRCSPMKGHSHVYWYRQLPEEGLKFMVYLQKENIIDESGMPKERFSAEFPKEGPSILRIQQVVRGDSAAYFCASSPMEDSSYNEQFFGPGTRLTVL.

This sequence joins TRBV7-2 and TRBJ1-6; 7 bases match TRBD1. After removal of 2 bases from V and 7 bases from J, the junction contained 8 bases not matched to a gene. Germline values: CDR1 SGHTA, CDR2 FQGNSA. The CDR3 contains 16 residues. The DNA of the CDR3 is TGTGCCAGCAGCTTAAGTCTCCAGGGACAGAATTCACCCCTCCACTTT. Translating gives CASSLSLQGQNSPLHF.

The V gene is TRBV5-5, the J gene TRBJ1-2; D not resolved. The CDR3 length is 15 residues. Germline CDR1 reads SGHKS; CDR2 reads YYEKEE (reference sequence). V lost 4 bases to trimming and J lost 5 bases, with 18 bases between them. The CDR3 here is CASSQAPGSSYGYTF. Written as DNA, the CDR3 is TGTGCCAGCAGCCAAGCCCCGGGAAGTAGTTATGGCTACACCTTC.

The J gene is TRBJ2-4, the V gene TRBV4-1; tentative D call: TRBD1 (6 bases). V lost 1 base, J lost 1 base, and 14 bases lay in between. Germline CDR1 and CDR2: MGHRA and YSYEKL. This CDR3 comprises 17 residues. CDR3 in DNA: TGCGCCAGCAGCCAAGTTACAGGGCGATGGGCCAAAAACATTCAGTACTTC. Protein sequence: CASSQVTGRWAKNIQYF.

V usage is TRBV28 and J usage is TRBJ1-4, with D possibly matching TRBD1 (5 bases). The V end lost 6 bases, the J end lost 8 bases, and 16 bases lay between the germline ends. Germline V gene sequence: CDR1 MDHEN, CDR2 SYDVKM. The CDR3 has 14 amino acids. Here the CDR3 DNA reads TGTGCCAGCAGCGAGGACACCTCTCCCGAAAAACTGTTTTTT. Translation gives CASSEDTSPEKLFF.

V gene TRBV6-5 combines with J gene TRBJ1-6, with 7 bases aligning to TRBD1. The CDR3 contains 14 residues. V shed 6 bases, J shed 5 bases, and the junction held 4 bases outside the gene matches. Germline loops: CDR1 MNHEY, CDR2 SVGAGI. In DNA, the CDR3 is TGTGCCAGCAGGACGGGGACAGATAATTCACCCCTCCACTTT. The encoded protein is CASRTGTDNSPLHF.